This T cell receptor beta chain was identified during a study of T cell responses to AZD1222 COVID-19 vaccine. Overall study results and limits: Donors were chiefly white British, with a greater number of females, and clonal diversity was perhaps underestimated. A rise in Spike-specific TCR breadth and depth followed two AZD1222 doses.

TCRdb keeps only in-frame clones here, not all; method: immunoSEQ multiplex PCR. The sample holds roughly 130,000 clones, just over 85% seen once. This CDR3 comprises 14 residues. V dropped 4 bases and J dropped 5 bases, with 16 bases sitting between them. Germline values: CDR1 SGHRS, CDR2 YFSETQ. In regard to this clone: Its antigen is undetermined.

The source material was peripheral blood, sampled on day 0 of MenACWY control vaccination. The TCR comes from an adult in good health. The V and J genes are TRBV5-1 and TRBJ2-7; D is undetermined. The CDR3 protein is CASSPGWAFDEQYF. The CDR3 region has the DNA TGCGCCAGCAGCCCGGGTTGGGCTTTCGACGAGCAGTACTTC.